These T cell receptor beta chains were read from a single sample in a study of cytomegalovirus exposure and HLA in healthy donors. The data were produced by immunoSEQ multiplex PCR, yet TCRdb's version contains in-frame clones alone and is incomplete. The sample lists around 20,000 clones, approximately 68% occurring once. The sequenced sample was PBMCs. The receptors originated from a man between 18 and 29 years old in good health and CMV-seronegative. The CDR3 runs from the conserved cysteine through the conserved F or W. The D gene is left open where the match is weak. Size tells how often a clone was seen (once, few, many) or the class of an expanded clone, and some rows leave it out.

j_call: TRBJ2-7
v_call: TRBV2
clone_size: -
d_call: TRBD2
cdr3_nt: TGTGCCAGCAGAACACCTAGCGGTGCGATACAGCAGTACTTC
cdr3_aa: CASRTPSGAIQQYF

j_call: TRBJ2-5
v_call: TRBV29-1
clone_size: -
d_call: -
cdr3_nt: TGCAGCGTTGACGACTATGAATCATACCAAGAGACCCAGTACTTC
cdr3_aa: CSVDDYESYQETQYF

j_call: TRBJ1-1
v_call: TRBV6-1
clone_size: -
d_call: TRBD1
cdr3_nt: TGTGCCAGCAGGGGACGACAGGGAAGCACTGAAGCTTTCTTT
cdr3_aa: CASRGRQGSTEAFF

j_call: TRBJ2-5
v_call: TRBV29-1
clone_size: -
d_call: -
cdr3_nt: TGCAGCGTCGAAAAAGCGGAGGAGACCCAGTACTTC
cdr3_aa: CSVEKAEETQYF

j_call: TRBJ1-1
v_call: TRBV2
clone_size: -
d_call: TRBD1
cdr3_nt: TGTGCCAGCAGGGACAGGGGACTTAGAGCTTTCTTT
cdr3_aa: CASRDRGLRAFF

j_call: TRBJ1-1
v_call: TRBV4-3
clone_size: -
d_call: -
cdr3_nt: TGCGCCAGCAGCCAAGAGAGAGGGCGGGGGACTGAAGCTTTCTTT
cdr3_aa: CASSQERGRGTEAFF

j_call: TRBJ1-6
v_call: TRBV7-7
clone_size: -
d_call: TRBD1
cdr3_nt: TGTGCTAGCAGGACAACAGGGGGCAATTCACCCCTCCACTTT
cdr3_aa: CASRTTGGNSPLHF

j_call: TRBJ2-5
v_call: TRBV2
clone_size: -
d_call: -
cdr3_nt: TGTGCCAGCAGTGAAAGGGAACGGGAAAAGGGTCGGGAAGAGACCCAGTACTTC
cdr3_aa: CASSEREREKGREETQYF

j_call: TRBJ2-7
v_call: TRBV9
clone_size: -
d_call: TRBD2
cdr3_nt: TGTGCCAGCAGCGCGGGACTAGGCAAACCCTACGAGCAGTACTTC
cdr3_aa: CASSAGLGKPYEQYF

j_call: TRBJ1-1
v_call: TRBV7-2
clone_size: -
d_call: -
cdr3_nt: TGTGCCAGCAGCAGTTCAGGGATCCCTGAAGCTTTCTTT
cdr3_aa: CASSSSGIPEAFF

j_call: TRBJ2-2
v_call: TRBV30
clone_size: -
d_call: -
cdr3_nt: TGTGCCTGGAGTTTCGGAGGATTGAACACCGGGGAGCTGTTTTTT
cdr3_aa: CAWSFGGLNTGELFF

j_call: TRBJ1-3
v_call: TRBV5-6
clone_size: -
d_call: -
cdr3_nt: TGTGCCAGCAGCTTCGAGGGAAACACCATATATTTT
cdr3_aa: CASSFEGNTIYF

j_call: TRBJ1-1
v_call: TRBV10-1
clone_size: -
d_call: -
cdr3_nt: TGCGCCAGCAGTGAGTCGTGGTTTGAGGCTTTCTTT
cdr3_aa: CASSESWFEAFF

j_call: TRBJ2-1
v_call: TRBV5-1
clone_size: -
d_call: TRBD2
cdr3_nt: TGCGCCAGCAGCTTTCTAGGGACTAGTCACAATGAGCAGTTCTTC
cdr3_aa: CASSFLGTSHNEQFF

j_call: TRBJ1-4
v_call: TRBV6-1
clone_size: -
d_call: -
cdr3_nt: TGTGCCAGCAGTGAAGTGGGCATTCAGAATGAAAAACTGTTTTTT
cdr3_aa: CASSEVGIQNEKLFF

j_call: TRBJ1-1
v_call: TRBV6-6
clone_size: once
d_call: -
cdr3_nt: TGTGCCAGCAGAAAAGACAGGTCCAACACTGAAGCTTTCTTT
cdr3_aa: CASRKDRSNTEAFF

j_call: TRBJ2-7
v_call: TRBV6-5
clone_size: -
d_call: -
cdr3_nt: TGTGCCAGCAGCGAGACCGGGTCGAGGCCGCAGTACTTC
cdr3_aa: CASSETGSRPQYF

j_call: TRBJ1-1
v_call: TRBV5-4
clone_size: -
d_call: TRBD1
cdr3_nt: TGTGCCAGCAGCCCAAAAGGGACAGGGGCTATAAACACTGAAGCTTTCTTT
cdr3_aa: CASSPKGTGAINTEAFF

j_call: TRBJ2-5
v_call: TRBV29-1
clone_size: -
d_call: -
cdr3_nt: TGCAGCGCCCATACAGGGTTGGGGTCGATAGAGACCCAGTACTTC
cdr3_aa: CSAHTGLGSIETQYF

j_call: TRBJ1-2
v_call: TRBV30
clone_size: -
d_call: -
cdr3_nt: TGTGCCTGGAGTGCAGGAAGAACGTTGGCCTATGGCTACACCTTC
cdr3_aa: CAWSAGRTLAYGYTF

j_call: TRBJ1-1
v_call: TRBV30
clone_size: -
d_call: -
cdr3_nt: TGTGCCTGGAGTGTTACAGAGAACACTGAAGCTTTCTTT
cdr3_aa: CAWSVTENTEAFF

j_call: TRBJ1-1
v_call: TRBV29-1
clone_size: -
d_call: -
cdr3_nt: TGCAGCGTTGCCTCTGGAGGGGTGAACACTGAAGCTTTCTTT
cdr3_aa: CSVASGGVNTEAFF

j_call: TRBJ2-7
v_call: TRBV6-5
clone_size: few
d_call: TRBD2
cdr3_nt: TGTGCCAGCAGTTACTCGCCTAGCGGCTCCTACGAGCAGTACTTC
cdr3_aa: CASSYSPSGSYEQYF

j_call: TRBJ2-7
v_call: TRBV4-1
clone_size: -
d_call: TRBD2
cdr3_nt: TGCGCCAGCAGCCAAGGACTAGCGGGAGAGAGCGAGCAGTACTTC
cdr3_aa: CASSQGLAGESEQYF

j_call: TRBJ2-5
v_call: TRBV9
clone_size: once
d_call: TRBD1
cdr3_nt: TGTGCCAGCCGCCTTCTTCGGACCCTTGGCCGGGACAGGGTGGGGCAAGAGACCCAGTACTTC
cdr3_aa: CASRLLRTLGRDRVGQETQYF

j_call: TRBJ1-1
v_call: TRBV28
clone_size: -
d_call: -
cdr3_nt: TGTGCCAGCAGTTTATCTGGAGTCACGGGGACTGAAGCTTTCTTT
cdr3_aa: CASSLSGVTGTEAFF

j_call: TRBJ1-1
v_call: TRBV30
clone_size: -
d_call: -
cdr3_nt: TGTGCCTGGAGTGCCCAGAGGGACACTGAAGCTTTCTTT
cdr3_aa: CAWSAQRDTEAFF

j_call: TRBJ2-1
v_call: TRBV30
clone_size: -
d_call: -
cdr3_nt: TGTGCCTGGAGTCGCACAAGACTCCCTGACAATGAGCAGTTCTTC
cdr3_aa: CAWSRTRLPDNEQFF

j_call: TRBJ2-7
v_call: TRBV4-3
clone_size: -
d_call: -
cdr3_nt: TGCGCCAGCAGCCAAGATAGTCAAGTGTCGTATGAGCAGTACTTC
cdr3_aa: CASSQDSQVSYEQYF

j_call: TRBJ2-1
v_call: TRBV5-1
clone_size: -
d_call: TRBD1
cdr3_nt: TGCGCCAGCAGCAGCGGACAGGGCCATGAGCAGTTCTTC
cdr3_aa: CASSSGQGHEQFF

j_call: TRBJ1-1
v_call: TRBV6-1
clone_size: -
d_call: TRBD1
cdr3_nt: TGTGCCACCACGCCCGGGACAGGGGTTGGGACTGAAGCTTTCTTT
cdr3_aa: CATTPGTGVGTEAFF